Here is one T cell receptor (beta chain) with its context. Its specificity is not known. This sample was included in a study of quantifying T cell responses using KT2 cells. Across the whole study: TCR alpha and beta constant-region primers primed reverse transcription of RNA. A predetermined fluorescence threshold ended the second PCR, run as a qPCR.

A single-stranded UMI oligo with SP2 sequence was ligated to cDNA 3' ends. First-round PCR used 3 to 4 cycles and beta primers RC1.1 and RC1.2 covering TRBC1 and TRBC2. TCR alpha and beta chains were handled separately starting at the second PCR. TCRdb itself ran the UMI-ligation and nested PCR reads through MiXCR, one entry per CDR3 protein. The sample contains 30,000 or so distinct CDR3 sequences, more than 7% of which appear only once. Germline values: CDR1 SNHLY, CDR2 FYNNEI. V was trimmed by 6 bases and J by 1 base, leaving 6 bases between them. CDR3 length: 12 amino acids. Findings and caveats of the study: Very high KT2 spike-in numbers caused saturation in KT2 sequence detection. Counts of KT2 alpha and beta sequences rose linearly with the number of KT2 cells added.

Input material: PBMCs spiked with cells of the T cell clone KT2. This TCR was sampled from a human donor. The V and J genes are TRBV2 and TRBJ1-1; no firm D call. CDR3 sequence reads: CASRAENTEAFF. CDR3 nucleotide sequence: TGTGCCAGCAGGGCAGAGAACACTGAAGCTTTCTTT.